This passage covers 13 T cell receptor beta chains from one sample sequenced in a study of T cells in localized non-small cell lung cancer. TCRdb's table, derived via immunoSEQ multiplex PCR, lists solely in-frame clones and lacks some. The sample includes roughly 58,000 clones, around 81% of them seen just once. The sample in question was PBMCs, obtained before any cancer treatment. Every receptor here comes from a man aged 40 to 70 with stage II lung adenocarcinoma.

The chain combines TRBV9 with TRBJ1-4; tentative D call: TRBD1 (5 bases). The germline V and J ends were trimmed by 0 bases and 1 base, with 13 bases remaining between them. This CDR3 is 17 amino acids long. CDR1 SGDLS and CDR2 YYNGEE come from the germline V gene. CDR3 sequence reads: CASSVGLGEGTNEKLFF. The DNA for the CDR3 is TGTGCCAGCAGCGTAGGTTTGGGGGAGGGAACTAATGAAAAACTGTTTTTT.

The chain carries TRBV5-1 and TRBJ1-2, with TRBD1 identical over 11 bases. Germline CDR1 and CDR2: SGHRS and YFSETQ. The CDR3 contains 17 residues. With V trimmed by 5 bases and J by 8 bases, 17 bases remained unmatched. Here the CDR3 DNA reads TGCGCCAGCAGGGCCGGGACAGGGGGGTCCAGGAGCGACGGCTACACCTTC. Residues: CASRAGTGGSRSDGYTF.

V usage is TRBV30 and J usage is TRBJ2-1; no definite D call. V lost 3 bases to trimming and J lost 6 bases, with 9 bases between them. The CDR3 extends over 12 amino acids. Looked up from germline, CDR1 is GTSNPN and CDR2 is SVGIG (reference sequence). Here the CDR3 DNA reads TGTGCCTGGAGCCGACTCCTCAATGAGCAGTTCTTC. Amino acid sequence: CAWSRLLNEQFF.

The rearrangement links TRBV11-2 to TRBJ1-5; D gene unclear. Germline V CDR1 and CDR2: SGHAT, FQNNGV. This CDR3 is 15 amino acids long. The V end was cut by 1 base, the J end by 4 bases, with 11 bases between. Here the CDR3 reads CASSLGLTRNQPQHF. In DNA, the CDR3 is TGTGCCAGCAGCTTAGGATTGACGAGAAATCAGCCCCAGCATTTT.

This clone has a handful of counts. The chain is built from TRBV21-1 and TRBJ1-5. TRBV21-1 constitutes a pseudogene. The length of the CDR3 is 13 residues. Here the CDR3 reads CAPQPRTAAPQHF. The CDR3 region has the DNA TGTGCCCCTCAGCCTCGGACGGCCGCGCCCCAGCATTTT.

The chain links TRBV5-4 to TRBJ1-4; D not certain. The CDR3 is 14 amino acids. V lost 1 base and J 2 bases, leaving 6 bases between the germline ends. The germline gives CDR1 SGHNT, CDR2 YYREEE (reference sequence). The CDR3 loop is CASSLFSTNEKLFF. In DNA form, the CDR3 reads TGTGCCAGCAGCTTGTTTAGTACTAATGAAAAACTGTTTTTT.

V gene TRBV7-2 combines with J gene TRBJ2-3; D ambiguous. Germline values: CDR1 SGHTA, CDR2 FQGNSA. Trimming pared 5 bases from V and 5 bases from J, leaving 14 bases between. The CDR3 covers 14 residues. This CDR3 reads CASSGFGPEDTQYF. CDR3 DNA: TGTGCCAGCAGCGGGTTTGGGCCTGAAGATACGCAGTATTTT.

This chain connects TRBV30 to TRBJ1-1, with D hard to call. This CDR3 comprises 14 residues. Trimming cost V 5 bases and J 1 base, with 14 bases left between them. Germline assignment: CDR1 GTSNPN and CDR2 SVGIG (reference sequence). The CDR3 loop reads CAWGWGAGNTEAFF. In DNA, the CDR3 is TGTGCCTGGGGGTGGGGAGCGGGGAACACTGAAGCTTTCTTT. The full variable domain, in which reference TRBV30 and TRBJ1-1 provide the parts outside the CDR3, is SQTIHQWPATLVQPVGSPLSLECTVEGTSNPNLYWYRQAAGRGLQLLFYSVGIGQISSEVPQNLSASRPQDRQFILSSKKLLLSDSGFYLCAWGWGAGNTEAFFGQGTRLTVV.

This clone occurred a few times. CDR3 in DNA: TGTGCCAGCTCACAATCCACAGGGGGCGGCCAAGAGACCCAGTACTTC. As protein: CASSQSTGGGQETQYF. This chain uses TRBV18 with TRBJ2-5, with 9 bases that match TRBD1. The germline CDR1 and CDR2 sequences are KGHSH and LQKENI. V dropped 4 bases and J dropped 1; count of bases not matched to a gene: 7. The CDR3 is made up of 16 amino acids.

This clone was seen a single time. This chain connects TRBV4-2 to TRBJ2-2; 12 bases map to TRBD2. The CDR3 is made up of 19 amino acids. The V gene's germline CDR1 is LGHNA and CDR2 YNFKEQ. The V segment lost 0 bases and the J segment 4 bases; nucleotides outside the gene matches: 9. CDR3 region: CASSQDGLAGSSTTGELFF. The CDR3 DNA reads TGTGCCAGCAGCCAAGATGGACTAGCGGGATCCTCGACCACCGGGGAGCTGTTTTTT.

The rearrangement links TRBV4-3 to TRBJ2-3; D call uncertain. The V gene lost 3 bases and the J gene lost 3 bases, with 10 bases spanning the gap. Germline V gene lookup returns CDR1 LGHNA and CDR2 YSLEER. This CDR3 has 14 amino acids. CDR3 residues: CASSQVLGTDTQYF. CDR3 coding DNA: TGCGCCAGCAGCCAGGTCCTTGGGACAGATACGCAGTATTTT.

V usage is TRBV5-8 and J usage is TRBJ1-1; D may be TRBD1 (6 bases). The CDR3 contains 15 residues. The V end lost 0 bases, the J end lost 0 bases, and 9 bases lay between the germline ends. The germline V gene encodes CDR1 SGHTS and CDR2 YDEGEE. DNA of the CDR3: TGTGCCAGCAGCTTGGACAGGGCGATGAACACTGAAGCTTTCTTT. Protein sequence: CASSLDRAMNTEAFF.

CDR3 sequence reads: CASSQDRGPNQPQHF. The CDR3 DNA sequence: TGTGCCAGCAGCCAAGACAGGGGTCCGAATCAGCCCCAGCATTTT. The chain recombines TRBV4-2 with TRBJ1-5, with D possibly matching TRBD1 (6 bases). Trimming removed 0 bases at V and 4 bases at J, with 10 bases between. The CDR3 length is 15 residues. The germline V gene encodes CDR1 LGHNA and CDR2 YNFKEQ.